This T cell receptor beta chain was recorded in a study of blood T cell repertoires in COVID-19. Germline CDR1 reads SNHLY; CDR2 reads FYNNEI. The V segment lost 5 bases and the J segment 5 bases; nucleotides outside the gene matches: 5. The length of the CDR3 is 13 residues. In the original workflow: Amplification with reference gene primers provided the estimates of nucleated cell counts. Clones were sequenced by immunoSEQ multiplex PCR, and TCRdb holds only the in-frame ones, with some missing. V, J and clone size are taken as reported in that table, and D and trimming were inferred from the DNA itself. This repertoire shows about 190,000 clones, around 86% found once; its top ten account for roughly 6.6%.

The V gene is TRBV2, the J gene TRBJ2-7; 8 bases match TRBD1. This clonotype was obtained from a woman in her thirties or forties with acute or convalescent COVID-19. Sequencing was done on a sample of peripheral blood. This CDR3 is CASSTGGKDEQYF. Here the CDR3 DNA reads TGTGCCAGCAGTACAGGGGGGAAAGACGAGCAGTACTTC.